This T cell receptor (beta chain) was sequenced for a study of blood T cell repertoires in COVID-19. As for the study in general: The United States, Italy and Spain provided the acute and convalescent COVID-19 samples. Sample material is recorded as cDNA or gDNA derived from T cells, B-cell-depleted T cells, or PBMCs.

Original methodology: Estimates of nucleated cell counts were drawn from the amplification of reference gene primers. Repertoires were generated with immunoSEQ multiplex PCR, while TCRdb's copy carries only in-frame clones and drops some. V, J and clone size are taken as reported in that table, and D and trimming were inferred from the DNA itself. The repertoire holds 40,000 to 45,000 clones, with nearly 90% as singletons. Trimming stripped 1 base from V and 10 bases from J, with 7 bases between. This CDR3 spans 11 amino acids. V gene TRBV12-3 or TRBV12-4 combines with J gene TRBJ1-1; no clear D. The sample consisted of peripheral blood. This TCR came from a human donor in a cohort sampled during active COVID-19. DNA for the CDR3: TGTGCCAGCAGTTTAGGCGGTAGAGCTTTCTTT. This translates into CASSLGGRAFF.